These T cell receptor beta chains were read from a single sample in a study of T cells and copy number aberrations in small-cell lung cancer. Profiled with immunoSEQ multiplex PCR; TCRdb holds only in-frame clones, not every one. Seen here are 7,500 or so clones, approximately 80% observed once, and the top ten hold about 5%. Sequenced input: normal tissue next to the tumor. These TCRs come from a woman aged 45-59 years with small cell lung cancer. CDR3s include the opening cysteine and the closing phenylalanine or tryptophan. D genes are given only for firm matches.

cdr3_aa: CSVGGRSSYEQYF
cdr3_nt: TGCAGCGTTGGCGGGAGGAGCTCCTACGAGCAGTACTTC
d_call: TRBD2
j_call: TRBJ2-7
v_call: TRBV29-1

cdr3_aa: CASSQLAENTGELFF
cdr3_nt: TGCGCCAGCAGCCAACTAGCGGAGAACACCGGGGAGCTGTTTTTT
d_call: TRBD2
j_call: TRBJ2-2
v_call: TRBV4-3

cdr3_aa: CASFTRGSGDNQPQHF
cdr3_nt: TGTGCCAGTTTTACACGGGGCAGTGGGGACAATCAGCCCCAGCATTTT
d_call: NA
j_call: TRBJ1-5
v_call: TRBV19

cdr3_aa: CASSQWANVVRTDTQYF
cdr3_nt: TGCGCCAGCAGTCAATGGGCCAATGTGGTTAGGACAGATACGCAGTATTTT
d_call: NA
j_call: TRBJ2-3
v_call: TRBV23-1

cdr3_aa: CASSPMGLAGPATDTQYF
cdr3_nt: TGCGCCAGCAGCCCGATGGGACTAGCGGGCCCGGCCACAGATACACAGTATTTT
d_call: TRBD2
j_call: TRBJ2-3
v_call: TRBV5-1

cdr3_aa: CASRQAARDEQFF
cdr3_nt: TGTGCCAGTCGCCAGGCGGCCCGTGATGAGCAGTTCTTC
d_call: NA
j_call: TRBJ2-1
v_call: TRBV11-2

cdr3_aa: CASSRRTSGSWGYNEQFF
cdr3_nt: TGTGCCAGCAGCCGGCGGACTAGCGGGAGTTGGGGCTACAATGAGCAGTTCTTC
d_call: TRBD2
j_call: TRBJ2-1
v_call: TRBV27

cdr3_aa: CASSPGLAGGPAIDNEQFF
cdr3_nt: TGTGCCAGCAGCCCCGGACTAGCGGGAGGGCCTGCGATAGACAATGAGCAGTTCTTC
d_call: TRBD2
j_call: TRBJ2-1
v_call: TRBV7-3

cdr3_aa: CASSPDFDEQFF
cdr3_nt: TGTGCCAGCTCTCCCGACTTCGATGAGCAGTTCTTC
d_call: NA
j_call: TRBJ2-1
v_call: TRBV18

cdr3_aa: CASSPQPRGGYGYTF
cdr3_nt: TGTGCCAGCAGTCCCCAACCCCGAGGTGGCTATGGCTACACCTTC
d_call: NA
j_call: TRBJ1-2
v_call: TRBV6-5

cdr3_aa: CASRTGDSEQFF
cdr3_nt: TGTGCCAGCAGGACGGGGGACAGTGAGCAGTTCTTC
d_call: NA
j_call: TRBJ2-1
v_call: TRBV6-1